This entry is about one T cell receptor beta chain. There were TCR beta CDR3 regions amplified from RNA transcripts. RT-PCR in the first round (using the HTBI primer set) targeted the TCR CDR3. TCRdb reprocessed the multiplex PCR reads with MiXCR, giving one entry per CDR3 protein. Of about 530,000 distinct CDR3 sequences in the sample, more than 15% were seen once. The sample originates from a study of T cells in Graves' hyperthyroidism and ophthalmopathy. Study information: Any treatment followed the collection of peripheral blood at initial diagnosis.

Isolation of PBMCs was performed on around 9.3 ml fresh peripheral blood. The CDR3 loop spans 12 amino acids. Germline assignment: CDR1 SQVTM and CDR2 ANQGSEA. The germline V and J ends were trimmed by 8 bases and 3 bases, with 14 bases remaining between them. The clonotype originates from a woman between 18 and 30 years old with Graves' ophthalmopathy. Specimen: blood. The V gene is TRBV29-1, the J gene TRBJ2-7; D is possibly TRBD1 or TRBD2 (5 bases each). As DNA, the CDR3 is TGCAGCCCAAACTCGGGGCACTACGAGCAGTACTTC. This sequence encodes CSPNSGHYEQYF.